This TCR beta chain comes out of a study of circulating CD8 cells and anti-PD-1 response in melanoma. There are a few counts of this clonotype. J gave up 0 bases and V 0 bases, and 4 bases lay outside the gene matches. Germline V gene lookup returns CDR1 DFQATT and CDR2 SNEGSKA (reference sequence). This CDR3 comprises 15 residues. From live CD3+CD8+TCRalphabeta+ cells, four PD-1 and/or TIGIT subsets were sorted. Using roughly 15 ng of total RNA, TCR libraries were made with the QIAseq Immune Repertoire TCR panel. TCRdb re-called the reads with MiXCR, one entry per CDR3 protein. The sample records about 610 distinct CDR3 sequences, 4.5% to 5.5% being singletons.

Source: CD8+ T cells from PBMCs, taken at baseline or after one month of anti-PD-1 therapy (not recorded which). This receptor was taken from a human donor with melanoma. The chain has TRBV20-1 and TRBJ2-7; 8 positions match TRBD2. The CDR3 protein is CSARDEGTSSYEQYF. Here the CDR3 DNA reads TGCAGTGCTAGAGATGAGGGGACTAGCTCCTACGAGCAGTACTTC.